These T cell receptor beta chains were read from a single sample in a study of T cells after yellow fever vaccination. Using its own MiXCR run on the 5' RACE reads, TCRdb lists one record per CDR3 protein. The sample consists of about 260,000 distinct CDR3 sequences, 10% to 15% of them appearing once. This material consisted of CD4+ T cells sorted from PBMCs, taken 45 days after the yellow fever booster vaccination. The receptors derive from a man aged 30 to 39 who received the YFV17D yellow fever vaccine. Both conserved end residues are trimmed from each CDR3. The order of the fields is CDR3 length, V gene, J gene, CDR3 protein.

cdr3_length: 12; v_call: TRBV10-3; j_call: TRBJ1-2; cdr3_aa: AISEGTGEGGYT
cdr3_length: 14; v_call: TRBV5-1; j_call: TRBJ2-2; cdr3_aa: ASSLGPDGAAGELF
cdr3_length: 10; v_call: TRBV20-1; j_call: TRBJ2-7; cdr3_aa: SARDGNYEQY
cdr3_length: 14; v_call: TRBV14; j_call: TRBJ2-3; cdr3_aa: ASSQDHRESTDTQY
cdr3_length: 13; v_call: TRBV5-1; j_call: TRBJ2-7; cdr3_aa: ASSPSGLPSYEQY
cdr3_length: 11; v_call: TRBV12-3/TRBV12-4; j_call: TRBJ1-5; cdr3_aa: ASSSESGQPQH
cdr3_length: 12; v_call: TRBV29-1; j_call: TRBJ2-7; cdr3_aa: SARSTGSMGEQY
cdr3_length: 13; v_call: TRBV12-3/TRBV12-4; j_call: TRBJ2-7; cdr3_aa: ASSYRTSGDYEQY
cdr3_length: 13; v_call: TRBV7-2; j_call: TRBJ2-7; cdr3_aa: ASSLGRVGSYEQY
cdr3_length: 12; v_call: TRBV5-1; j_call: TRBJ2-1; cdr3_aa: ASSLGQEYNEQF
cdr3_length: 13; v_call: TRBV18; j_call: TRBJ2-5; cdr3_aa: ASSPPLETEETQY
cdr3_length: 14; v_call: TRBV28; j_call: TRBJ2-1; cdr3_aa: ASDPWRLAGPNEQF
cdr3_length: 13; v_call: TRBV4-3; j_call: TRBJ1-1; cdr3_aa: ASSQDTGSNTEAF
cdr3_length: 12; v_call: TRBV20-1; j_call: TRBJ2-3; cdr3_aa: SARFAGVTDTQY
cdr3_length: 11; v_call: TRBV7-9; j_call: TRBJ2-5; cdr3_aa: AISPGGRETQY
cdr3_length: 11; v_call: TRBV7-2; j_call: TRBJ2-1; cdr3_aa: ASSSRHDNEQF
cdr3_length: 12; v_call: TRBV29-1; j_call: TRBJ2-1; cdr3_aa: SALTVSSYNEQF
cdr3_length: 11; v_call: TRBV3-1; j_call: TRBJ2-7; cdr3_aa: ASSQGREYEQY
cdr3_length: 14; v_call: TRBV14; j_call: TRBJ2-1; cdr3_aa: ASSYPGLAVGNEQF
cdr3_length: 12; v_call: TRBV27; j_call: TRBJ2-5; cdr3_aa: ASSFPGAQETQY
cdr3_length: 12; v_call: TRBV20-1; j_call: TRBJ2-1; cdr3_aa: SAKGRRQSDEQF
cdr3_length: 11; v_call: TRBV20-1; j_call: TRBJ2-1; cdr3_aa: SARGPSPLEQF
cdr3_length: 11; v_call: TRBV15; j_call: TRBJ2-5; cdr3_aa: ATSKSGRETQY
cdr3_length: 13; v_call: TRBV20-1; j_call: TRBJ2-3; cdr3_aa: SAPSGTADPGTQY
cdr3_length: 13; v_call: TRBV12-3/TRBV12-4; j_call: TRBJ2-7; cdr3_aa: ASSPLTSGFYEQY
cdr3_length: 17; v_call: TRBV11-1; j_call: TRBJ2-7; cdr3_aa: ASSLEGVGTPSRPYEQY
cdr3_length: 11; v_call: TRBV9; j_call: TRBJ2-1; cdr3_aa: ASSVRQGNEQF
cdr3_length: 11; v_call: TRBV5-1; j_call: TRBJ2-3; cdr3_aa: ASSLRGEDTQY
cdr3_length: 13; v_call: TRBV5-1; j_call: TRBJ2-3; cdr3_aa: ASSLSGTTKDTQY
cdr3_length: 12; v_call: TRBV11-2; j_call: TRBJ2-1; cdr3_aa: ASSLPGTSIQQF
cdr3_length: 13; v_call: TRBV20-1; j_call: TRBJ2-3; cdr3_aa: SARKSLTISDTQY
cdr3_length: 12; v_call: TRBV6-2/TRBV6-3; j_call: TRBJ2-3; cdr3_aa: ASQRRVIADTQY
cdr3_length: 13; v_call: TRBV9; j_call: TRBJ2-1; cdr3_aa: ASSVSGELYNEQF
cdr3_length: 13; v_call: TRBV18; j_call: TRBJ2-7; cdr3_aa: ASSYGQGGTYEQY
cdr3_length: 12; v_call: TRBV24-1; j_call: TRBJ1-5; cdr3_aa: ATATGGGNQPQH
cdr3_length: 12; v_call: TRBV5-1; j_call: TRBJ1-2; cdr3_aa: ASSFYSGDYGYT
cdr3_length: 12; v_call: TRBV7-9; j_call: TRBJ1-2; cdr3_aa: ASSLALGVEGYT
cdr3_length: 16; v_call: TRBV6-2/TRBV6-3; j_call: TRBJ2-4; cdr3_aa: ASSNHRPLGIAKNIQY
cdr3_length: 11; v_call: TRBV29-1; j_call: TRBJ2-5; cdr3_aa: SVDIGVKETQY
cdr3_length: 12; v_call: TRBV6-5; j_call: TRBJ2-7; cdr3_aa: ASSSPGTTHEQY
cdr3_length: 13; v_call: TRBV6-1; j_call: TRBJ2-7; cdr3_aa: ASSKLGTISYEQY
cdr3_length: 12; v_call: TRBV20-1; j_call: TRBJ2-1; cdr3_aa: SARGTGAQNEQF
cdr3_length: 16; v_call: TRBV11-2; j_call: TRBJ2-7; cdr3_aa: ASSPNGGGAALPYEQY
cdr3_length: 13; v_call: TRBV10-3; j_call: TRBJ2-4; cdr3_aa: AISDSNRVGNIQY
cdr3_length: 13; v_call: TRBV7-9; j_call: TRBJ1-1; cdr3_aa: ASSLAMAGNTEAF
cdr3_length: 10; v_call: TRBV6-2/TRBV6-3; j_call: TRBJ2-1; cdr3_aa: ASSALGDEQF
cdr3_length: 11; v_call: TRBV12-3/TRBV12-4; j_call: TRBJ2-3; cdr3_aa: ASEGMSTDTQY
cdr3_length: 12; v_call: TRBV7-2; j_call: TRBJ2-3; cdr3_aa: ASSLILDQPTQY
cdr3_length: 12; v_call: TRBV20-1; j_call: TRBJ2-7; cdr3_aa: SAAKGAPSYEQY
cdr3_length: 12; v_call: TRBV27; j_call: TRBJ2-2; cdr3_aa: ASSPWINTGELF
cdr3_length: 14; v_call: TRBV4-3; j_call: TRBJ2-1; cdr3_aa: ASSQFQDQSNNEQF